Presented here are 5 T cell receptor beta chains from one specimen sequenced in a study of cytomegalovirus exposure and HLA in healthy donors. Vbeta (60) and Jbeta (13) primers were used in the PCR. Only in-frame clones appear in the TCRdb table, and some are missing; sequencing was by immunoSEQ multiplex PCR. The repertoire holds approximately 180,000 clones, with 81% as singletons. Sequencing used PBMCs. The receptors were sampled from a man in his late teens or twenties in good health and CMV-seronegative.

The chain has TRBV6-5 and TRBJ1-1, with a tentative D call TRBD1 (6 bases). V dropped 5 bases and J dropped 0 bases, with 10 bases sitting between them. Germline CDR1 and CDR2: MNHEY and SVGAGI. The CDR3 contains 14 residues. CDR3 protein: CASSDGQMNTEAFF. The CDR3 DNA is TGTGCCAGCAGTGACGGACAGATGAACACTGAAGCTTTCTTT.

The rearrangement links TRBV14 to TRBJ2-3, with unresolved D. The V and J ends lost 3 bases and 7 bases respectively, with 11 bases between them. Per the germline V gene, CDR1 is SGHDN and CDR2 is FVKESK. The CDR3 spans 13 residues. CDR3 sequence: CASSHEALYTQYF. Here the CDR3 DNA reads TGTGCCAGCAGCCACGAGGCCCTTTATACGCAGTATTTT.

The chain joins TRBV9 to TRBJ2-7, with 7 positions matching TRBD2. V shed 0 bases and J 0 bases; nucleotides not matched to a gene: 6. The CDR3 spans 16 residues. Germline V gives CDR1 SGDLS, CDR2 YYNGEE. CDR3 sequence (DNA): TGTGCCAGCAGCGTAGGTAGCGGGTCCTTCTCCTACGAGCAGTACTTC. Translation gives CASSVGSGSFSYEQYF. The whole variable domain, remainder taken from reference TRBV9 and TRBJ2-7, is DSGVTQTPKHLITATGQRVTLRCSPRSGDLSVYWYQQSLDQGLQFLIQYYNGEERAKGNILERFSAQQFPDLHSELNLSSLELGDSALYFCASSVGSGSFSYEQYFGPGTRLTVT.

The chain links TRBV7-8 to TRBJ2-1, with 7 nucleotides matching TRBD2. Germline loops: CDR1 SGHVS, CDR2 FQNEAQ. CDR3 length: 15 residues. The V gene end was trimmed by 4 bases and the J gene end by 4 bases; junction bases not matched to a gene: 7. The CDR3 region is CASSSKGLPYNEQFF. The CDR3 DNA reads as TGTGCCAGCAGCTCAAAGGGACTACCGTACAATGAGCAGTTCTTC.

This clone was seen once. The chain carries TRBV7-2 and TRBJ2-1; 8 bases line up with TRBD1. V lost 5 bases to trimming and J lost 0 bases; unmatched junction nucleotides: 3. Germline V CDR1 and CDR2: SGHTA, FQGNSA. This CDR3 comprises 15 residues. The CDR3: CASSADRASYNEQFF. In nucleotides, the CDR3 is TGTGCCAGCAGCGCGGACAGGGCCTCCTACAATGAGCAGTTCTTC.